These T cell receptor beta chains were read from a single sample in a study of cytomegalovirus exposure and HLA in healthy donors. Repertoires were generated with immunoSEQ multiplex PCR, while TCRdb's copy carries only in-frame clones and drops some. There are about 150,000 clones in the sample; approximately 80% occur only once, and under 7.5% lies in the top ten. The sequenced sample was PBMCs. The receptors come from a man between 25 and 39 years old in good health and CMV-seropositive. Each CDR3 is given with its conserved first and last residue.

TRBV5-4	19	TRBJ2-1	CASSSSWGGGGSSYNEQFF
TRBV19	16	TRBJ1-1	CASSGRQGARNTEAFF
TRBV15	15	TRBJ2-1	CATSSRRASRNEQFF
TRBV5-1	17	TRBJ2-2	CASGSATGTGGAGELFF
TRBV4-1	14	TRBJ2-7	CASSPQGFSDEQYF
TRBV27	14	TRBJ1-1	CASSSSQPNTEAFF
TRBV30	14	TRBJ2-7	CAWMAGFGGYEQYF
TRBV4-1	17	TRBJ1-1	CASSQMDRRALRDEAFF
TRBV18	13	TRBJ1-2	CASSTGTEIGYTF
TRBV25-1	15	TRBJ2-1	CASSDKDRVRGGQFF
TRBV5-1	13	TRBJ2-2	CASSFIRFGELFF
TRBV28	15	.	CASSLSPTGSYEQYF
TRBV5-1	14	TRBJ1-1	CASSLGTVNTEAFF
TRBV15	15	TRBJ2-1	CATSYASGHYNEQFF
TRBV27	12	TRBJ2-1	CASSSKRYVQFF
TRBV10-2	17	TRBJ1-2	CASSEPTGQGGRYGYTF
TRBV9	17	TRBJ1-1	CASSVDSMRDRGYEAFF
TRBV19	15	TRBJ2-5	CASSTGGLGGKEQYF
TRBV9	15	TRBJ1-4	CASSSRGGAGEKLFF
TRBV9	15	TRBJ1-5	CASSAQGESNQPQHF
TRBV15	15	TRBJ2-3	CATSRGTGITDTQYF
TRBV11-3	18	TRBJ1-4	CASSLAPRAGRVDEKLFF
TRBV11-2	15	TRBJ2-5	CASSFSGGYQETQYF
TRBV27	16	TRBJ2-1	CASSSYLAGGSGEQFF
TRBV15	13	TRBJ2-7	CATAATRTYEQYF
TRBV6-1	13	TRBJ2-1	CASSDLGYNEQFF
TRBV5-4	14	TRBJ2-4	CASSLWGGKNIQYF
TRBV7-9	17	TRBJ2-4	CASSLAGTGSAKNIQYF
TRBV2	15	TRBJ2-3	CASSRLAGNTDTQYF
TRBV28	16	TRBJ1-5	CASSSPGTGRNQPQHF